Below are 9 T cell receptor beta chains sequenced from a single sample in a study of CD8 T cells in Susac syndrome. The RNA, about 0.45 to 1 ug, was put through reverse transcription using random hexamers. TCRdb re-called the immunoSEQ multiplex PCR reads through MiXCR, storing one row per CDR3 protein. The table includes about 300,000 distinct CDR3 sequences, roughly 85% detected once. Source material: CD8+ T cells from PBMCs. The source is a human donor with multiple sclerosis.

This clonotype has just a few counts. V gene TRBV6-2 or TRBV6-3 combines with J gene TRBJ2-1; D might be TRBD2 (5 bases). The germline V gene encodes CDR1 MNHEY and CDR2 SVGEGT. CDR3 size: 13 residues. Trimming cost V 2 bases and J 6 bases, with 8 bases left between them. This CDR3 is CASSYGLANEQFF. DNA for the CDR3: TGTGCCAGCAGTTACGGGCTAGCCAATGAGCAGTTCTTC.

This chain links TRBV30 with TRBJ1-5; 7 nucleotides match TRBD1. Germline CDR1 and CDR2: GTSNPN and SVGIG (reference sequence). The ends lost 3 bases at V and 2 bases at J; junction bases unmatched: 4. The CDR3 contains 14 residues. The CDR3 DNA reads TGTGCCTGGAGCTCCGGGACAGGCAATCAGCCCCAGCATTTT. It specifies CAWSSGTGNQPQHF.

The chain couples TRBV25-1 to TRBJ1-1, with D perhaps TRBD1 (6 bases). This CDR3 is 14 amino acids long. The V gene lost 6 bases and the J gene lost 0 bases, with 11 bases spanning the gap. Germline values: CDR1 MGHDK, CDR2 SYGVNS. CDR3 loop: CASSEGGMNTEAFF. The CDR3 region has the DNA TGTGCCAGCAGCGAGGGGGGGATGAACACTGAAGCTTTCTTT.

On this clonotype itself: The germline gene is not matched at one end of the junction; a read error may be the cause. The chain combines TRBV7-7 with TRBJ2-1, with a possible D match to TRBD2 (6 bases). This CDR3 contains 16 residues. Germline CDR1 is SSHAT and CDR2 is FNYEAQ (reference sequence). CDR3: CASSPIAGGLYNEQFF. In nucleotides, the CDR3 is TGTGCTAGCAGCCCCATTGCCGGGGGACTCTACAATGAGCAGTTCTTC.

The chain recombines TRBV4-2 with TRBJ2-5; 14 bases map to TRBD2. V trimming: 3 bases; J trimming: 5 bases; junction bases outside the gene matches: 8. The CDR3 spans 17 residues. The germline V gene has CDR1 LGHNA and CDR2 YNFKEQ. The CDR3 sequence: CASSQAGLAGEVETQYF. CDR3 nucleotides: TGTGCCAGCAGCCAGGCGGGACTAGCGGGAGAGGTTGAGACCCAGTACTTC.

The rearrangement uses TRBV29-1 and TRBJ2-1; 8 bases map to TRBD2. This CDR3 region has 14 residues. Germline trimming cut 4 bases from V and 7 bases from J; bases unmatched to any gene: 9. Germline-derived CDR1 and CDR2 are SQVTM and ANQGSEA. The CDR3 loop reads CSVVPAGAWNEQFF. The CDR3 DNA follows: TGCAGCGTTGTACCAGCGGGAGCTTGGAATGAGCAGTTCTTC.

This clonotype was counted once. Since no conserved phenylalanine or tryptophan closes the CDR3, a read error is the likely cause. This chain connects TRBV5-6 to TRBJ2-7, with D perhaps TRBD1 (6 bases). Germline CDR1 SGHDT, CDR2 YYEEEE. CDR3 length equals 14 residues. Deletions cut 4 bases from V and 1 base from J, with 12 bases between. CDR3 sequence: CASSPTGSSYEQYL. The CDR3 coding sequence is TGTGCCAGCAGCCCTACAGGGAGTTCCTACGAGCAGTACCTC.

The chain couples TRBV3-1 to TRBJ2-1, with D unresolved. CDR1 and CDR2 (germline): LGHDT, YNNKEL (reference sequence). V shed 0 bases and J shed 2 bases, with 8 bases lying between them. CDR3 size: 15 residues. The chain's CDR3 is CASSQDGSPYNEQFF. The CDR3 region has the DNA TGTGCCAGCAGCCAAGATGGGTCCCCCTACAATGAGCAGTTCTTC.

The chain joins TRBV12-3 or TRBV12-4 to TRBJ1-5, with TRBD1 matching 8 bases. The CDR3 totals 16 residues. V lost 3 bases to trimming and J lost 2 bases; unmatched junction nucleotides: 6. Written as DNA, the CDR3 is TGTGCCAGCAGTTTCATGCAGGGGGCCGGCAATCAGCCCCAGCATTTT. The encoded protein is CASSFMQGAGNQPQHF.